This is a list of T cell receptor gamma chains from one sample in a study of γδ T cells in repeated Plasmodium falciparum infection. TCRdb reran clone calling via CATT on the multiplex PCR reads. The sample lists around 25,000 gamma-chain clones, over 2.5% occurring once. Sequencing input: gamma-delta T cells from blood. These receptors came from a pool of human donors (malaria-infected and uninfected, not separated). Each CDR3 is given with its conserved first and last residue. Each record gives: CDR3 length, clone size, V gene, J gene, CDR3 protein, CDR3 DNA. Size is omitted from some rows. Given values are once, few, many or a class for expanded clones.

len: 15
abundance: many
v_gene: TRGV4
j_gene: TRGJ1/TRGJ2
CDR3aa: CATWDGPGDYYKKLF
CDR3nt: TGTGCCACCTGGGATGGGCCTGGGGATTATTATAAGAAACTCTTT

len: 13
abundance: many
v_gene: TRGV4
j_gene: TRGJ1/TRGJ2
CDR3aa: CATWDRDYYKKLF
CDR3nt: TGTGCCACCTGGGATCGTGATTATTATAAGAAACTCTTT

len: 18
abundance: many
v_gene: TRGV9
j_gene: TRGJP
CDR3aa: CALWQVSRQELGKKIKVF
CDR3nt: TGTGCCTTGTGGCAGGTGAGCCGGCAAGAGTTGGGCAAAAAAATCAAGGTATTT

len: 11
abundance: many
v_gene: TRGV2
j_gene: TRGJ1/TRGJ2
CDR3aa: CATWDTDKKLF
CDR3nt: TGTGCCACCTGGGACACAGATAAGAAACTCTTT

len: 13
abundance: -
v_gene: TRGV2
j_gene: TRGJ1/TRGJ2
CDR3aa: CATWDGLGYKKLF
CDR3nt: TGTGCCACCTGGGACGGGCTAGGCTATAAGAAACTCTTT

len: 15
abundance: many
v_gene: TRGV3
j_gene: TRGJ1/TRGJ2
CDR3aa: CATWVGPSNYYKKLF
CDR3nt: TGTGCCACCTGGGTCGGCCCCTCTAATTATTATAAGAAACTCTTT

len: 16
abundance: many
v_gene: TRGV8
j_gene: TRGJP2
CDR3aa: CATWDRGFQRDWIKTF
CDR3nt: TGTGCCACCTGGGATAGAGGTTTTCAGCGAGATTGGATCAAGACGTTT

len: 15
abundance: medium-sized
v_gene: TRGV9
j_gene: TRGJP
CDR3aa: CALWSEGLGKKIKVF
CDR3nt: TGTGCCTTGTGGTCCGAGGGGTTGGGCAAAAAAATCAAGGTATTT

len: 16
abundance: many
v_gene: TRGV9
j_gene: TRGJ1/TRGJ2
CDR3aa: CALWEVHLPMGYKKLF
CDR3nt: TGTGCCTTGTGGGAGGTGCATTTGCCGATGGGGTATAAGAAACTCTTT

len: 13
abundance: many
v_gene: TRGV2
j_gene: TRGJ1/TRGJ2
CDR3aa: CATWDGAGYKKLF
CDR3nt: TGTGCCACCTGGGACGGGGCAGGTTATAAGAAACTCTTT

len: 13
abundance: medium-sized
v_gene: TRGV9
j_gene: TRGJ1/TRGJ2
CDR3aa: CALWGKSYYKKLF
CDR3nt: TGTGCCTTGTGGGGAAAGAGTTATTATAAGAAACTCTTT

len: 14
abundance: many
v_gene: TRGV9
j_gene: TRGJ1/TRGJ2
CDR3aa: CALWEVQVCYKKLF
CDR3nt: TGTGCCTTGTGGGAGGTGCAAGTTTGTTATAAGAAACTCTTT

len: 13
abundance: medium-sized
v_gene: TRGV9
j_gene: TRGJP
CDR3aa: CASGELGKKIKVF
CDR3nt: TGTGCCTCAGGGGAGTTGGGCAAAAAAATCAAGGTATTT

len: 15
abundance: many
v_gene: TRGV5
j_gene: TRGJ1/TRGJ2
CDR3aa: CATWDRPAGYYKKLF
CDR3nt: TGTGCCACCTGGGACAGGCCGGCGGGATATTATAAGAAACTCTTT

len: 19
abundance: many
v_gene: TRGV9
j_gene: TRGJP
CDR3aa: CALWEVRVGQELGKKIKVF
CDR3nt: TGTGCCTTGTGGGAGGTGCGCGTGGGCCAAGAGTTGGGCAAAAAAATCAAGGTATTT

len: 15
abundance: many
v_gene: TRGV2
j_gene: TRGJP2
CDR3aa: CATWDVHSSDWIKTF
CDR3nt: TGTGCCACCTGGGACGTCCATAGTAGTGATTGGATCAAGACGTTT

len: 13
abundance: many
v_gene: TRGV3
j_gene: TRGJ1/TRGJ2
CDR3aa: CATWDQNYYKKLF
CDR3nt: TGTGCCACCTGGGACCAGAATTATTATAAAAAACTCTTT

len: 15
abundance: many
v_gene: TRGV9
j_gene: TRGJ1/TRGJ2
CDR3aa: CALWEVQDVDYKKLF
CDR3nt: TGTGCCTTGTGGGAGGTGCAAGATGTCGATTATAAGAAACTCTTT

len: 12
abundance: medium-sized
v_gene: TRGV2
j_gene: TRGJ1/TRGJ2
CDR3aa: CATWDVGYKKLF
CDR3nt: TGTGCCACCTGGGACGTGGGCTATAAGAAACTCTTT

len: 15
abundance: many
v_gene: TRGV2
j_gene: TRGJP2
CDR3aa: CATWDAESSDWIKTF
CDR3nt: TGTGCCACCTGGGACGCCGAGAGTAGTGATTGGATCAAGACGTTT

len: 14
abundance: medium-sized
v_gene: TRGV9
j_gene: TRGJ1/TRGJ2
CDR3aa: CALWEATLYYKKLF
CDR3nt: TGTGCCTTGTGGGAGGCAACTCTTTATTATAAGAAACTCTTT

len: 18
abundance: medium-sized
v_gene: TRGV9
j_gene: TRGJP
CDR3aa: CALWEVLTRELGKKIKVF
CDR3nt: TGTGCCTTGTGGGAGGTGCTGACGAGAGAGTTGGGCAAAAAAATCAAGGTATTT

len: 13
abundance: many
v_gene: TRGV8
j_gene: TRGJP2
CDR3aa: CATWDRKDWIKTF
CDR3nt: TGTGCCACCTGGGATAGGAAAGATTGGATCAAGACGTTT

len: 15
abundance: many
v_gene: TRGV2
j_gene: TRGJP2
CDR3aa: CATWDGRLGDWIKTF
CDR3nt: TGTGCCACCTGGGACGGGCGATTGGGAGATTGGATCAAGACGTTT

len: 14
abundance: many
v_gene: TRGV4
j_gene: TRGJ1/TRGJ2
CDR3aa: CATWDGTPYYKKLF
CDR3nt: TGTGCCACCTGGGATGGGACGCCTTATTATAAGAAACTCTTT

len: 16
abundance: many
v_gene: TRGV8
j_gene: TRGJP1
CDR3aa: CATWRGGDTTGWFKIF
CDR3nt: TGTGCCACCTGGCGCGGAGGGGATACCACTGGTTGGTTCAAGATATTT

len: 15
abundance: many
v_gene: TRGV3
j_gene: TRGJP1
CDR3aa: CATWDRRATGWFKIF
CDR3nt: TGTGCCACCTGGGACAGGCGCGCCACTGGTTGGTTCAAGATATTT

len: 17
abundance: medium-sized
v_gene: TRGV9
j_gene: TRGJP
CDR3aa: CALWEVHGELGKKIKVF
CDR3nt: TGTGCCTTGTGGGAGGTGCACGGAGAGTTGGGCAAAAAAATCAAGGTATTT